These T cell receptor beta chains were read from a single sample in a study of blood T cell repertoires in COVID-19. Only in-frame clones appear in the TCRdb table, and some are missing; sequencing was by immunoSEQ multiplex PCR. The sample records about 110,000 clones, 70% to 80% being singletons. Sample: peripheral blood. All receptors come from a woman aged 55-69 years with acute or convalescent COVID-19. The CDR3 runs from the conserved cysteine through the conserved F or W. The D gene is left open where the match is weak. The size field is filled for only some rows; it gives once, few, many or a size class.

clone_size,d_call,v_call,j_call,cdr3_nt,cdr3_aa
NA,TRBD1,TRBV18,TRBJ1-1,TGTGCCAGCTCACCAATGACCAGGGGGACGGTAACTGAAGCTTTCTTT,CASSPMTRGTVTEAFF
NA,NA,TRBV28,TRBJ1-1,TGTGCCAGCAGTTTGGCGGGCCTGATGAACACTGAAGCTTTCTTT,CASSLAGLMNTEAFF
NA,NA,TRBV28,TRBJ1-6,TGTGCCAGCTCGGCGCCGGGACAACGCCACTTT,CASSAPGQRHF
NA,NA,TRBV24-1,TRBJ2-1,TGTGCCACCAGTGATGCCAGGGTGAGTCCGTTCGATGAGCAGTTCTTC,CATSDARVSPFDEQFF
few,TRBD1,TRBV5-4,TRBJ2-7,TGTGCCAGCAGCTTAAGGACAGGGAATTTGGCCGAGCAGTACTTC,CASSLRTGNLAEQYF
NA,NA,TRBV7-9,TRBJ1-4,TGTGCCAGCAGCTTAGGAGGGCAGCTCAATGAAAAACTGTTTTTT,CASSLGGQLNEKLFF
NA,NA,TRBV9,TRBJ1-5,TGTGCCAGCAGTCCCGACAGGAATCAGCCCCAGCATTTT,CASSPDRNQPQHF
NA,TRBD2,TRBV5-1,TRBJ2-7,TGCGCCAGCAGCGCGGGAGGCGGGGACTCCTACGAGCAGTACTTC,CASSAGGGDSYEQYF
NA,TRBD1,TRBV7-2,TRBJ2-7,TGTGCCAGCAGCTTAAAGGGACAGGGACACCGCGAGCAGTACTTC,CASSLKGQGHREQYF
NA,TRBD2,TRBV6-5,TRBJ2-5,TGTGCCACCGCTCTAGCGGGGGTTCAAGAGACCCAGTACTTC,CATALAGVQETQYF
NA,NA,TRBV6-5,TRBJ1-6,TGTGCCAGCCGCCGGGAGAGCTCCTATAATTCACCCCTCCACTTT,CASRRESSYNSPLHF
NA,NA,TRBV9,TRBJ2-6,TGTGCCAGTAAACCGCGGGCCACTGGGGCCAACGTCCTGACTTTC,CASKPRATGANVLTF
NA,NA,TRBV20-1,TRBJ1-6,TGCAGTGCTAGTCCTAGGATAAATTCACCCCTCCACTTT,CSASPRINSPLHF
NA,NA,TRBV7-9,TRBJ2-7,TGTGCCAGCAGCTTCGTGAGCTCCTACGAGCAGTACTTC,CASSFVSSYEQYF
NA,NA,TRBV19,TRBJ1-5,TGTGCCAGTACCCCCCGGGGGGTCAGCAATCAGCCCCAGCATTTT,CASTPRGVSNQPQHF
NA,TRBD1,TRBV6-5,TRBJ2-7,TGTGCCAGCAGTTACCTAGCCGGGACAGGGTACGAGCAGTACTTC,CASSYLAGTGYEQYF
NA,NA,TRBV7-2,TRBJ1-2,TGTGCCAGCAGCTTGGAGCAGGGTCGCTATGGCTACACCTTC,CASSLEQGRYGYTF
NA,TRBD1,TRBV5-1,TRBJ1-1,TGCGCCAGCAGCGCGGAGACGACAGGGGCAAACACTGAAGCTTTCTTT,CASSAETTGANTEAFF
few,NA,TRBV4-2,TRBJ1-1,TGTGCCAGCAGCCAAGATCCGGGTGACACTGAAGCTTTCTTT,CASSQDPGDTEAFF
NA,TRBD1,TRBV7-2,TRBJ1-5,TGTGCCAGCAGCCCAGGGACAGGGGGCGCGGGCAATCAGCCCCAGCATTTT,CASSPGTGGAGNQPQHF
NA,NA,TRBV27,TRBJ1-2,TGTGCCAGCAGTTTCGGGGGAAACGCTAACTATGGCTACACCTTC,CASSFGGNANYGYTF
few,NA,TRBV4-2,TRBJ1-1,TGTGCCAGCAGCCAAGCAGGGAACACTGAAGCTTTCTTT,CASSQAGNTEAFF
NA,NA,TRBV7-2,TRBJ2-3,TGTGCCAGCGCCCCGGGGAGCACAGATACGCAGTATTTT,CASAPGSTDTQYF
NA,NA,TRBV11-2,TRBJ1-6,TGTGCCAGCAGCCCAAGCGTTTTTGGCGGCGAGGGTAATTCACCCCTCCACTTT,CASSPSVFGGEGNSPLHF
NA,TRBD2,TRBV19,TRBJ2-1,TGTGCCAGTAGTAGGGAGGGCGGGACCACCTACAATGAGCAGTTCTTC,CASSREGGTTYNEQFF